This T cell receptor beta chain was found in a study of shared clonotypes between healthy human individuals. Trimming removed 4 bases at V and 4 bases at J, with 22 bases between. This CDR3 has 17 residues. The germline V gene has CDR1 SGHAT and CDR2 FQDESV (reference sequence). Using immunoSEQ multiplex PCR, the repertoire was profiled, and TCRdb retains in-frame clones only, with some absent. The sample yields about 2.4 million clones, under 95% seen once. The TCR sequence derives from a man aged 18 to 29 in good health. Some clones in this sample may be carry-over from other donors' samples. Specimen: naive CD4+ T cells from PBMCs. Subset specified: CD45RA+ positively selected. The J gene is TRBJ1-2, the V gene TRBV11-1, with D maybe TRBD1 (5 bases). The DNA for the CDR3 is TGTGCCAGCAGCTCGTCCCCCGGGACGGATCAATTCTATGGCTACACCTTC. This gives the protein CASSSSPGTDQFYGYTF.